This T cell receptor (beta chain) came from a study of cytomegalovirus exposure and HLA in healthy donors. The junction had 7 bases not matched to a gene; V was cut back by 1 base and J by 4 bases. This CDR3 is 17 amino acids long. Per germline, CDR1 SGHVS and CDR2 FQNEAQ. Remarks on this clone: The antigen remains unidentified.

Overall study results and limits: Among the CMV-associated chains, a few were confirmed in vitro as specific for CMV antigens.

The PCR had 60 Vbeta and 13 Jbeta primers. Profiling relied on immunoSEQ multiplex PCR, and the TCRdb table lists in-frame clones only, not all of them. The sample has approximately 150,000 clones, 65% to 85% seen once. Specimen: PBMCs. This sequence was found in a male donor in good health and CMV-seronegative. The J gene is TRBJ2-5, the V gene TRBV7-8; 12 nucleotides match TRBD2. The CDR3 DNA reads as TGTGCCAGCAGCTTAGGTAGACTAGCGGGAGTGGGAGAGACCCAGTACTTC. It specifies CASSLGRLAGVGETQYF.